The next 5 T cell receptor beta chains were all read from a single sample in a study of blood T cell repertoires in COVID-19. TCRdb's copy holds only in-frame clones and misses some; the assay was immunoSEQ multiplex PCR. This sample has some 310,000 clones, with about 90% found just once. The material sequenced was PBMCs or T cells enriched from blood (not recorded which). These receptors came from a woman aged 25-40 years who had recovered from COVID-19.

This clone was seen a single time. The chain joins TRBV9 to TRBJ1-6; tentative D call: TRBD1 (6 bases). Germline V gene data show CDR1 as SGDLS and CDR2 as YYNGEE. This CDR3 has 15 residues. V lost 3 bases and J lost 7, with 14 bases in between. CDR3 nucleotide sequence: TGTGCCAGCAGCGCAGTCGGGCAGGGGAATTCACCCCTCCACTTT. Its protein is CASSAVGQGNSPLHF.

The genes are TRBV11-2 and TRBJ2-7; TRBD2 agrees at 9 bases. The germline CDR1 and CDR2 sequences are SGHAT and FQNNGV. The CDR3 is 16 amino acids. The junction had 10 bases not matched to a gene; V was cut back by 0 bases and J by 7 bases. The CDR3 bases are TGTGCCAGCAGCTTAGATGGTCTAGCGGGACCGCTGGAGCAGTACTTC. Encoded protein: CASSLDGLAGPLEQYF.

The chain is built from TRBV3-1 (or the pseudogene TRBV3-2) and TRBJ2-3; 13 nucleotides agree with TRBD2. The CDR3 is made up of 18 amino acids. The germline V gene encodes CDR1 LGHDT and CDR2 YNNKEL (reference sequence). V dropped 4 bases and J dropped 1; count of bases not matched to a gene: 8. The CDR3 spells CASSRRKTSGRRTDTQYF. The CDR3 DNA reads as TGTGCCAGCAGCCGACGAAAGACTAGCGGGAGGCGCACAGATACGCAGTATTTT.

The chain is built from TRBV5-1 and TRBJ2-5, with 9 nucleotides matching TRBD1. The trim removed 0 bases at V and 2 bases at J, leaving 14 bases unmatched. The germline V gene encodes CDR1 SGHRS and CDR2 YFSETQ. There are 19 residues in the CDR3. This CDR3 reads CASSLEGTGWLGAQETQYF. The DNA for the CDR3 is TGCGCCAGCAGCTTGGAGGGGACAGGGTGGTTGGGGGCTCAAGAGACCCAGTACTTC. Combining the CDR3 with reference TRBV5-1 and TRBJ2-5 gives the whole variable domain KAGVTQTPRYLIKTRGQQVTLSCSPISGHRSVSWYQQTPGQGLQFLFEYFSETQRNKGNFPGRFSGRQFSNSRSEMNVSTLELGDSALYLCASSLEGTGWLGAQETQYFGPGTRLLVL.

This clone was seen a few times. The V gene is TRBV23-1, the J gene TRBJ2-2; unclear D gene. TRBV23-1 is treated as an ORF (open reading frame) with a function not yet certain. Trimming left V 2 bases short and J 1 base short, with 5 bases between. The CDR3 consists of 14 residues. The CDR3 nucleotides read TGCGCCAGCAGTCAAACTGAGAACACCGGGGAGCTGTTTTTT. Its protein is CASSQTENTGELFF.